This T cell receptor (beta chain) was retrieved from a study of blood T cell repertoires in COVID-19 (dated by TCRdb to between 2020 and 2021). In the study overall: Collaborator samples came from the United States, Italy and Spain and covered acute and convalescent phases of COVID-19. The prospective study material was composed of cDNA or gDNA derived from T cells, B-cell-depleted T cells, or PBMCs. Subjects who had been exposed to COVID-19, were actively infected with it, or had recovered from it provided the deeply sampled blood TCRbeta repertoires that made up the dataset. A freely available public database, intended as a resource for researchers studying the immune response to SARS-CoV-2, is where the repertoires were released. Samples were obtained from the ongoing ImmuneRACE study (first 160 participants) and from roughly 1,300 subjects provided by 6 global collaborators. Sample metadata almost always included a de-identified subject ID, COVID-19 status, age in years and sex. Where HLA class I and class II types were available, the types were taken from metadata supplied by the sample provider, not from assay-based typing.

Here is what the overall study found, with its caveats: Clinical and demographic metadata were provided uncurated, with the amount varying by source and participant.

The CDR3 starts with the cysteine, ends with the phenylalanine, and has 16 residues. The DNA shown is the 48-base CDR3, in frame from base 1. CDR1 and CDR2, looked up from the germline V gene, are SGHRS and YFSETQ. Ends trimmed: V by 0 bases, J by 7 bases; bases unmatched to a gene: 8. TCRbeta CDR3 regions were amplified from genomic DNA using the immunoSEQ Assay, a bias-controlled multiplex PCR. The authors processed their data as follows. Nucleated cell counts per sample were estimated from amplification of reference gene primers within the assay. To quantify the absolute abundance of each unique TCRbeta CDR3 rearrangement, sequence reads were collapsed and filtered. For each sample, productive Simpson clonality was calculated by taking the square root of Simpson's diversity index across productive rearrangements. TCRdb re-hosts the immuneACCESS table, in-frame sequences only. Its copies lack some clones; in the studies checked, an unresolved V gene accounts for under half of them, and the cause for the rest is not known. V and J calls and clone size are copied from that table; D and trimming were computed from the DNA. This sample gives 130,000 to 150,000 clones in total; about 82% of them show up just once. The ten most abundant clones make up around 6.2% of the sample.

Enrolling through a virtual design, the prospective study's participants ranged in age from roughly 18 to 95 years and lived across roughly 24 United States geographic areas. To assign participants to cohorts, the prospective study relied on clinical history that participants themselves reported in a screening survey and a study questionnaire. Recovered participants in ImmuneRACE Cohort 3 were defined by two consecutive negative NP/OP PCR tests, clearance by a healthcare professional, or resolution of symptoms. Each participant in the prospective study had whole blood, serum and a nasopharyngeal or oropharyngeal swab collected by mobile phlebotomists. Prospective study participants could optionally give additional blood draws and questionnaires over a roughly 2-month period. Before DNA extraction, prospective study blood samples were shipped either frozen or at room temperature. For this clone: Its antigen specificity is not known. Per-base quality was not reported, and no clone a single base away is much larger than it.

The chain is made from TRBV5-1 and TRBJ2-2, with 8 middle bases fitting TRBD2. This receptor was taken from a middle-aged woman who had recovered from COVID-19. Sequencing input: PBMCs or T cells enriched from blood (not recorded which). The CDR3 here reads CASSLAGQREHGELFF. The sequenced DNA is TGCGCCAGCAGCTTGGCCGGCCAGCGGGAGCACGGGGAGCTGTTTTTT.